This T cell receptor (beta chain) was retrieved from a study of cytomegalovirus exposure and HLA in healthy donors. About the study: The roughly 110 validation repertoires used the same platform as the roughly 670 first-cohort repertoires, a later analysis reported. Study-level findings and limits: Across donors, most TCRs were seen rarely, yet some public ones were widespread. For cytomegalovirus status, the classifier reportedly gave diagnoses with high specificity and sensitivity. Investigators reported 150 to 200 TCR beta chains as tied to cytomegalovirus.

The repertoire was sequenced with immunoSEQ multiplex PCR; TCRdb's copy has only in-frame clones and lacks some. This sample yields some 74,000 clones, of which 93% are seen a single time; approximately 4% belongs to the top ten. The germline V gene encodes CDR1 SGDLS and CDR2 YYNGEE. This CDR3 spans 15 amino acids. V was cut by 0 bases and J by 1 base, with 7 bases left in between. A note on this clone: Its antigen is not known.

The sequenced sample was PBMCs. This clonotype was obtained from a woman in her twenties or thirties in good health and CMV-seronegative. The rearrangement joins TRBV9 to TRBJ2-2, with unresolved D. The CDR3 is CASSVDPGNTGELFF. CDR3 coding DNA: TGTGCCAGCAGCGTAGATCCAGGGAACACCGGGGAGCTGTTTTTT.